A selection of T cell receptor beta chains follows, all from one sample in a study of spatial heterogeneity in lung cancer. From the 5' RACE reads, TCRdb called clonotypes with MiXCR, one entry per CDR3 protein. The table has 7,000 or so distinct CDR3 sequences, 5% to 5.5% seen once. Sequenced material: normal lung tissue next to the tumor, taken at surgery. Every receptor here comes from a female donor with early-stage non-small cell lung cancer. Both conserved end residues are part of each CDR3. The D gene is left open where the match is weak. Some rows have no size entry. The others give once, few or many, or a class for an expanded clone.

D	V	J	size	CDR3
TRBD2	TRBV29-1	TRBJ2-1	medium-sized	CSALTGSGIQQFF
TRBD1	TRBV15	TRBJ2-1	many	CATSTGDRAVDEQFF
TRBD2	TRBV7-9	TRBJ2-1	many	CASSSGTSGDNEQFF
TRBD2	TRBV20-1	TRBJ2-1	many	CSARDAVAGLNEQFF
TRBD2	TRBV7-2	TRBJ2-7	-	CASSLAGRVTYEQYF
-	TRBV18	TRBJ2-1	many	CASSPRGGGGYNEQFF
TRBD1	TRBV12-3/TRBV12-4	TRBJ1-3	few	CASRPQGAHGNTIYF
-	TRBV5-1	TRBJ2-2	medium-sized	CASSLDSNTGELFF
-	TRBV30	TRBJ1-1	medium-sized	CAWSGTTWGTEAFF
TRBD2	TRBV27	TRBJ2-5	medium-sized	CASSSLAGEETQYF
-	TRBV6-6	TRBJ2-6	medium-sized	CASSLFSSRKSSGANVLTF
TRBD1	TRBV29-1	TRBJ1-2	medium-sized	CSVVGTPGQTWGTNYGYTF
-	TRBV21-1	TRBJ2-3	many	CASSPCTSGTSGRDTQYF
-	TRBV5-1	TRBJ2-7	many	CASSLGSQLYEQYF
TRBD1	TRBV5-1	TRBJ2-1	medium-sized	CASSLGQGLYNEQFF
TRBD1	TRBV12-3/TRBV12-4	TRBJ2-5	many	CASSLASRDSQETQYF
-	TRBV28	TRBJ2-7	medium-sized	CASTSPSLAQSVYEQYF
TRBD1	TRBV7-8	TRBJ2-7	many	CASSLRDRAYEQYF
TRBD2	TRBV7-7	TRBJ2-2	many	CASSWGIKRETTGELFF
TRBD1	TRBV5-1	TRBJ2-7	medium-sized	CASSSTGLDEQYF
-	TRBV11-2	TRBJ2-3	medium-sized	CASSARALRSADTQYF
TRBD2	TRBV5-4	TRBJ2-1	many	CASSPGLVGYNEQFF
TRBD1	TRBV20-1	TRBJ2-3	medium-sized	CSAWATGADTQYF
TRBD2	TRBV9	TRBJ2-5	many	CASAASGYQETQYF
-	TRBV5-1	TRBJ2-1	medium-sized	CASRSIPYNEQFF
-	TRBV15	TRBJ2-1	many	CATSRDSQRRSSYNEQFF
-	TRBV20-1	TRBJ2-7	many	CSARGGDSSWDLEQYF
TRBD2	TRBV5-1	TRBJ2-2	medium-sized	CASSPQGGFTGELFF
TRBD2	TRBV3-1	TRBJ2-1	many	CASGPGLAFDEQFF
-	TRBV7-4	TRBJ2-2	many	CASSTPGAGELFF
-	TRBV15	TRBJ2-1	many	CATSRAQGNNEQFF
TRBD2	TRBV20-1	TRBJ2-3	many	CSAGGASTDTQYF
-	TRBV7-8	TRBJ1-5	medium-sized	CASSFSGPATNQPQHF
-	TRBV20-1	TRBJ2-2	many	CSARDGRNTGELFF
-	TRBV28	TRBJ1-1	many	CAVQTGSASNTEAFF
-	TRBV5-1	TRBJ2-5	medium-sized	CASSAIKGETQYF
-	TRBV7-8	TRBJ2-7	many	CASSLMGVEQYF
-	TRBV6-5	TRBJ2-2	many	CASSYVQGGFGELFF
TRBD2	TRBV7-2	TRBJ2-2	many	CASSPREGLASITGELFF
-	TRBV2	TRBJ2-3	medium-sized	CASSGSTDTQYF
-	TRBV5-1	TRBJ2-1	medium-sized	CASSSSLGPEMGEQFF
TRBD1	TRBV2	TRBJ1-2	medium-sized	CASGTGTLNYGYTF
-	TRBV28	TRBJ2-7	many	CASSSGLRVEQYF
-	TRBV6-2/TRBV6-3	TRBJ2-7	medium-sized	CASSYGDTYEQYF
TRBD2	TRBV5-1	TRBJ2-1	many	CASSAIGEGSYNEQFF
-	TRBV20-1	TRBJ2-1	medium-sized	CSAGSLRRDEQFF
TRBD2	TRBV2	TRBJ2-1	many	CASSLAGGPYNEQFF
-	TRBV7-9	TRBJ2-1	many	CASSLQGPTYNEQFF
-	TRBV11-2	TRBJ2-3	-	CASSLDLRTMQYF
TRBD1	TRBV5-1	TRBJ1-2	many	CASSNAGGADGYTF
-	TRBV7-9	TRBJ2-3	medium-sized	CASSFDGADTQYF
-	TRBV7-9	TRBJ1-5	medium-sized	CASSFDNQPQHF
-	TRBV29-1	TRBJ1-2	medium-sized	CSVDQLTLEDYTF